This entry lists 13 T cell receptor beta chains sequenced from one sample in a study of OX40 agonist ivuxolimab in advanced cancers. TCRdb's copy holds only in-frame clones and misses some; the assay was immunoSEQ multiplex PCR. The sample includes approximately 80,000 clones, around 82% of them seen just once. Specimen: CD4+ or CD8+ T cells sorted from blood, collected in a trial of the OX40 agonist ivuxolimab. The origin of the receptors is an adult with an advanced solid tumor such as melanoma, head and neck, liver or kidney cancer.

This clone was counted only a few times. The genes are TRBV2 and TRBJ1-1, with unresolved D. The CDR3 consists of 14 residues. Trimming cost V 5 bases and J 1 base, with 11 bases left between them. The germline gives CDR1 SNHLY, CDR2 FYNNEI. The CDR3 region is CASSPLGGNTEAFF. DNA of the CDR3: TGTGCCAGCAGTCCCCTCGGCGGGAACACTGAAGCTTTCTTT.

CDR3 DNA: TGTGCCAGCAGCCAAGCCGGAGACGACTACGAGCAGTACTTC. It encodes CASSQAGDDYEQYF. The gene calls are TRBV4-2 and TRBJ2-7; D unresolved. Germline CDR1 reads LGHNA; CDR2 reads YNFKEQ. V was clipped by 1 base and J by 3 bases, with 10 bases between them. The CDR3 extends over 14 amino acids.

This sequence joins TRBV6-1 and TRBJ2-2; D gene ambiguous. CDR1 MNHNS and CDR2 SASEGT come from the germline V gene. Trimming cost V 5 bases and J 8 bases, with 6 bases left between them. The CDR3 contains 11 residues. The CDR3 DNA sequence: TGTGCCAGCAGTTGGGCGGGGGAGCTGTTTTTT. Its translation is CASSWAGELFF.

The chain combines TRBV19 with TRBJ1-5; D might be TRBD1 (5 bases). Germline V lookup: CDR1 LNHDA, CDR2 SQIVND (reference sequence). V lost 4 bases to trimming and J lost 0 bases, with 7 bases between them. The CDR3 extends over 14 amino acids. CDR3 coding DNA: TGTGCCAGTAGTAACAGGAATAGCAATCAGCCCCAGCATTTT. Protein product: CASSNRNSNQPQHF.

This CDR3 reads CASTIGDSRVYQETQYF. The CDR3 coding sequence is TGTGCCAGCACCATAGGGGACTCACGAGTGTACCAAGAGACCCAGTACTTC. The rearrangement links TRBV5-6 to TRBJ2-5; a possible D gene is TRBD2 (6 bases). Trimming left V 6 bases short and J 0 bases short, with 21 bases between. The germline V gene has CDR1 SGHDT and CDR2 YYEEEE. The CDR3 length is 17 residues.

This chain links TRBV28 with TRBJ2-3, with 9 bases lining up with TRBD2. Germline assignment: CDR1 MDHEN and CDR2 SYDVKM. Trimming cost V 3 bases and J 2 bases; bases outside gene matches: 6. The CDR3 length is 16 residues. The CDR3 sequence is CASSFPASGITDTQYF. CDR3 DNA sequence: TGTGCCAGCAGTTTCCCCGCTAGCGGGATCACAGATACGCAGTATTTT.

V is TRBV1 and J is TRBJ1-5. TRBV1 has pseudogene status. This CDR3 is 16 amino acids long. The CDR3 DNA is TGCACCAGCAGCCAAGATCGCCGGGAGAGCAATCAGCCCCAGCATTTT. Its protein product is CTSSQDRRESNQPQHF.

The gene calls are TRBV28 and TRBJ2-1; D gene unclear. This CDR3 has 12 residues. The V gene lost 4 bases and the J gene lost 6 bases, with 7 bases spanning the gap. The V gene's germline CDR1 is MDHEN and CDR2 SYDVKM. CDR3 in amino acids: CASSSSRNEQFF. CDR3 in DNA: TGTGCCAGCAGTTCCTCGCGCAATGAGCAGTTCTTC.

In its sample, this clone was seen a few times. V gene TRBV10-3 combines with J gene TRBJ2-7; 13 bases line up with TRBD2. The V segment lost 6 bases and the J segment 0 bases; nucleotides outside the gene matches: 8. Germline CDR1 is ENHRY and CDR2 is SYGVKD. CDR3 length: 17 amino acids. The CDR3 sequence: CAIRRTSGSLISYEQYF. CDR3 nucleotide sequence: TGTGCCATCAGACGGACTAGCGGGAGCCTAATCTCCTACGAGCAGTACTTC.

This clone was seen a single time. This chain links TRBV11-3 with TRBJ1-1; D unclear. The V gene lost 0 bases and the J gene lost 11 bases, with 13 bases spanning the gap. This CDR3 spans 13 amino acids. Germline V gives CDR1 SGHNT, CDR2 YENEEA. CDR3 sequence reads: CASSLDSYGLAFF. The CDR3 DNA sequence: TGTGCCAGCAGCTTAGACTCCTACGGGTTGGCTTTCTTT.

The CDR3 spells CASSYLLSGRFEQYF. CDR3 DNA: TGTGCCAGCAGTTATCTCCTAAGCGGGAGATTCGAGCAGTACTTC. The chain recombines TRBV6-6 with TRBJ2-7; TRBD2 aligns across 8 bases. J lost 6 bases, V lost 3 bases, and 10 bases had no gene match. Germline values: CDR1 MNHNY, CDR2 SVGAGI (reference sequence). The CDR3 loop spans 15 amino acids.

The count of this clone is one. The chain uses TRBV7-3 and TRBJ1-1; D remains ambiguous. V lost 2 bases to trimming and J lost 1 base, with 5 bases between them. This CDR3 contains 13 residues. Per germline, CDR1 SGHTA and CDR2 FQGTGA. The DNA of the CDR3 is TGTGCCAGCAGCTTAGCCGGGAACACTGAAGCTTTCTTT. It is translated as CASSLAGNTEAFF.

This clone was observed once. The chain has TRBV4-3 and TRBJ2-7; D tentatively reads TRBD1 or TRBD2 (5 bases each). Trimming left V 0 bases short and J 2 bases short, with 17 bases between. Germline values: CDR1 LGHNA, CDR2 YSLEER. This CDR3 contains 17 residues. The CDR3 nucleotides are TGCGCCAGCAGCCAAGATTTGGGGGTCTACCCAACCTACGAGCAGTACTTC. Its protein is CASSQDLGVYPTYEQYF.